The 14 T cell receptor beta chains in this list originate from one sample, sequenced in a study of shared clonotypes between healthy human individuals. Only in-frame clones appear in the TCRdb table, and some are missing; sequencing was by immunoSEQ multiplex PCR. The profile shows about a million clones, about 70% of them singletons. Sequencing used memory CD4+ T cells sorted from blood. Subset specified: CD45RA-negative fraction. These TCRs come from a man between 18 and 35 years old in good health.

The CDR3 DNA sequence: TGTGCCAGCAGTTTCCCGGGCCCCTTAAGTACCCTCCACTTT. This sequence encodes CASSFPGPLSTLHF. The chain combines TRBV27 with TRBJ1-6; D is unresolved. With 3 bases removed from V and 14 bases from J, the gap between germline ends came to 17 bases. CDR1 and CDR2 from the germline V gene are MNHEY and SMNVEV (reference sequence). The CDR3 covers 14 residues.

J is TRBJ2-5 and V is TRBV7-6, with 7 positions matching TRBD1. The V gene's germline CDR1 is SGHVS and CDR2 FNYEAQ. J gave up 1 base and V 4 bases, and 6 bases lay outside the gene matches. This CDR3 is built from 15 residues. The CDR3 here is CASSSDGQVQETQYF. CDR3 sequence (DNA): TGTGCCAGCAGCTCCGACGGACAGGTCCAAGAGACCCAGTACTTC.

The J gene is TRBJ2-3, the V gene TRBV5-1; 8 bases fit TRBD2. V was clipped by 0 bases and J by 4 bases; unmatched bases: 7. This CDR3 is 16 amino acids long. CDR1 SGHRS and CDR2 YFSETQ come from the germline V gene. Here the CDR3 DNA reads TGCGCCAGCAGCTTGGGCAGCGGGGGAGTCGCAGATACGCAGTATTTT. It specifies CASSLGSGGVADTQYF.

Points on this clone: Different DNA sequences within this sample yield the same CDR3. The chain employs TRBV7-2 and TRBJ2-3; D gene ambiguous. Germline V lookup: CDR1 SGHTA, CDR2 FQGNSA. CDR3 length: 11 amino acids. Trimming stripped 6 bases from V and 3 bases from J, with 4 bases between. The CDR3 loop is CASSSTDTQYF. The CDR3 bases are TGTGCCAGCAGTTCTACAGATACGCAGTATTTT.

Here the CDR3 reads CASSSSTGNQPQHF. The CDR3 nucleotides are TGTGCCAGCAGCTCCTCTACGGGCAATCAGCCCCAGCATTTT. The V and J genes are TRBV7-9 and TRBJ1-5; D gene uncertain. V was trimmed by 4 bases and J by 2 bases, leaving 9 bases between them. This CDR3 has 14 amino acids. Germline V gene lookup returns CDR1 SEHNR and CDR2 FQNEAQ (reference sequence).

This rearrangement joins TRBV6-5 to TRBJ2-5; the D is unclear. Germline V gene data show CDR1 as MNHEY and CDR2 as SVGAGI. V lost 2 bases to trimming and J lost 2 bases, with 15 bases between them. The CDR3 length is 16 residues. The DNA of the CDR3 is TGTGCCAGCAGTTACCCCGTAAGGATCAGACAAGAGACCCAGTACTTC. This sequence encodes CASSYPVRIRQETQYF.

The rearrangement links TRBV5-1 to TRBJ1-3; D not certain. V lost 2 bases and J lost 3, with 12 bases in between. CDR1 is SGHRS and CDR2 is YFSETQ in the germline V gene. The CDR3 runs 15 residues. CDR3: CASSFLGASGNTIYF. CDR3 nucleotide sequence: TGCGCCAGCAGCTTCCTGGGTGCCAGTGGAAACACCATATATTTT.

V is TRBV19 and J is TRBJ2-7; the D is unclear. This CDR3 contains 14 residues. V was clipped by 3 bases and J by 6 bases, with 15 bases between them. CDR1 LNHDA and CDR2 SQIVND come from the germline V gene (reference sequence). Here the CDR3 reads CASSIDITPSEQYF. DNA for the CDR3: TGTGCCAGTAGTATCGACATCACCCCGTCCGAGCAGTACTTC.

The J gene is TRBJ2-5, the V gene TRBV10-2; D may correspond to TRBD1 or TRBD2 (5 bases each). Per the germline V gene, CDR1 is WSHSY and CDR2 is SAAADI. V was trimmed by 10 bases and J by 1 base, leaving 16 bases between them. The CDR3 spans 14 residues. This chain's CDR3 is CATKRGGAQETQYF. CDR3 DNA: TGCGCCACAAAGAGGGGCGGAGCCCAAGAGACCCAGTACTTC.

This clone appeared a few times. The V call is TRBV9, the J call TRBJ2-3, with 9 bases aligning to TRBD2. The CDR3 is 16 amino acids. CDR1 and CDR2 from the germline V gene are SGDLS and YYNGEE. Germline trimming cut 3 bases from V and 0 bases from J; bases unmatched to any gene: 5. The CDR3 sequence is CASSAPSGVSTDTQYF. CDR3 nucleotide sequence: TGTGCCAGCAGCGCCCCTAGCGGGGTTAGCACAGATACGCAGTATTTT.

The rearrangement uses TRBV7-6 and TRBJ2-5; 9 bases agree with TRBD2. The germline CDR1 and CDR2 sequences are SGHVS and FNYEAQ. Losses at the gene ends were 8 bases for V and 4 bases for J; bases not matched to a gene: 5. This CDR3 has 13 residues. The CDR3 spells CASAGGPGETQYF. The CDR3 DNA follows: TGTGCCAGCGCGGGGGGGCCCGGAGAGACCCAGTACTTC. Based on the CDR3 plus reference TRBV7-6 and TRBJ2-5, the full variable domain is GAGVSQSPRYKVTKRGQDVALRCDPISGHVSLYWYRQALGQGPEFLTYFNYEAQQDKSGLPNDRFSAERPEGSISTLTIQRTEQRDSAMYRCASAGGPGETQYFGPGTRLLVL.

On this clone itself: At the DNA level, this CDR3 is encoded by other sequences in the same sample as well. The chain joins TRBV7-2 to TRBJ2-7, with TRBD1 matching 8 bases. V lost 5 bases, J lost 3 bases, and 9 bases stayed unmatched. Germline-derived CDR1 and CDR2 are SGHTA and FQGNSA. The length of the CDR3 is 15 residues. CDR3 DNA sequence: TGTGCCAGCAGCCCTACCGGGACAGGAGTCTACGAGCAGTACTTC. This encodes CASSPTGTGVYEQYF.

This chain links TRBV15 with TRBJ1-5; 9 nucleotides match TRBD1. Germline-derived CDR1 and CDR2 are LNHNV and YYDKDF (reference sequence). This CDR3 comprises 16 residues. With 1 base clipped from V and 7 bases from J, the junction kept 8 bases outside the gene matches. CDR3 sequence (DNA): TGTGCCACCAGCAGAGTCCGGGACAGGGATAGGCAGCCCCAGCATTTT. Translation: CATSRVRDRDRQPQHF. The variable domain in full, with the rest retrieved from reference TRBV15 and TRBJ1-5, is DAMVIQNPRYQVTQFGKPVTLSCSQTLNHNVMYWYQQKSSQAPKLLFHYYDKDFNNEADTPDNFQSRRPNTSFCFLDIRSPGLGDTAMYLCATSRVRDRDRQPQHFGDGTRLSIL.

This clone showed up many times. Other DNA sequences within the sample encode an identical CDR3. The CDR3 DNA is TGTGCCAGCAGCTTGGCAGAAGATCAGCCCCAGCATTTT. This codes for CASSLAEDQPQHF. The chain recombines TRBV5-5 with TRBJ1-5; no clear D gene. Trimming removed 0 bases at V and 5 bases at J, with 6 bases between. Germline V gives CDR1 SGHKS, CDR2 YYEKEE (reference sequence). The CDR3 sequence is 13 residues long.